This passage covers 7 T cell receptor beta chains from one sample sequenced in a study of early T cells in non-severe SARS-CoV-2 infection. In TCRdb, the 5' RACE reads were re-called with MiXCR into one record per CDR3 protein. The sample has around 66,000 distinct CDR3 sequences, more than 5.5% seen once. The sample consisted of whole blood, taken at baseline. The source is an adult who was a healthcare worker with PCR-confirmed SARS-CoV-2 infection or an uninfected control (not recorded which).

Ten or more counts support this clonotype. The chain is built from TRBV12-3 or TRBV12-4 and TRBJ2-6; no reliable D call. The CDR3 loop spans 16 amino acids. Trimming took 3 bases from V and 4 from J, leaving 13 bases between them. The CDR3 region has the DNA TGTGCCAGCAGTTTTAGTTTCCAGACCGGGGCCAACGTCCTGACTTTC. Protein product: CASSFSFQTGANVLTF.

This clonotype was detected many times. V usage is TRBV18 and J usage is TRBJ1-3, with 9 bases fitting TRBD1. Germline CDR1 and CDR2: KGHSH and LQKENI. This CDR3 is 16 amino acids long. The V and J ends lost 2 bases and 8 bases, in that order; junction bases with no gene match: 10. This chain's CDR3 is CASSPRQGVQVDTIYF. In DNA form, the CDR3 reads TGTGCCAGCTCACCAAGACAGGGGGTCCAGGTGGACACCATATATTTT.

This clonotype was observed many times. The chain uses TRBV6-5 and TRBJ2-7, with a possible D match to TRBD1 (6 bases). The CDR3 extends over 14 amino acids. Germline V gene sequence: CDR1 MNHEY, CDR2 SVGAGI. V shed 7 bases and J shed 6 bases, with 19 bases lying between them. For the CDR3, the DNA is TGTGCCAGCATGCGGACAGAAGAATTCGGCGAGCAGTACTTC. Protein sequence: CASMRTEEFGEQYF.

The rearrangement uses TRBV11-2 and TRBJ2-7; TRBD1 matches at 7 bases. V lost 5 bases, J lost 3 bases, and 13 bases stayed unmatched. Germline-derived CDR1 and CDR2 are SGHAT and FQNNGV. The CDR3 contains 16 residues. This CDR3 is CASSRWTGGTHYEQYF. The CDR3 DNA reads TGTGCCAGCAGCCGTTGGACAGGTGGGACCCACTACGAGCAGTACTTC.

V and J are TRBV10-3 and TRBJ1-6; D might be TRBD1 (5 bases). Trimming took 6 bases from V and 2 from J, leaving 14 bases between them. The CDR3 is 16 amino acids. Germline values: CDR1 ENHRY, CDR2 SYGVKD. CDR3 sequence reads: CAISTRQRTYNSPLHF. The CDR3 DNA is TGTGCCATCAGCACTAGACAGAGAACCTATAATTCACCCCTCCACTTT.

At least ten counts were recorded for this clonotype. The V and J genes are TRBV7-9 and TRBJ2-7; D is uncertain. CDR3 length: 13 residues. In germline, CDR1 is SEHNR, CDR2 FQNEAQ (reference sequence). V lost 2 bases to trimming and J lost 5 bases, with 10 bases between them. As DNA, the CDR3 is TGTGCCAGCAGCTTATCGACGGAAAACGAGCAGTACTTC. It translates to CASSLSTENEQYF.

V and J are TRBV13 and TRBJ2-3; tentative D call: TRBD2 (5 bases). Looked up from germline, CDR1 is PRHDT and CDR2 is FYEKMQ (reference sequence). This CDR3 has 14 amino acids. Trimming removed 3 bases from V and 4 bases from J, with 11 bases in between. The CDR3 spells CASSFGGSSDTQYF. The CDR3 DNA reads as TGTGCCAGCAGCTTTGGCGGGTCCTCAGATACGCAGTATTTT.